The rows below give T cell receptor beta chains drawn from one sample of a study of CD8+CD57+ T cells in acquired aplastic anemia. Using its own MiXCR run on the reads, TCRdb lists one record per CDR3 protein. The sample holds around 200,000 distinct CDR3 sequences, roughly 50% seen once. Sequencing input: sorted CD4+, CD8+, or CD8+CD57+ T cells (not recorded which) from PBMCs. Source of these receptors: a human donor with aplastic anemia. The CDR3 runs from the conserved cysteine through the conserved F or W. A D gene is named only where the DNA matches it firmly. Clone size appears in some rows only: once, few, many, or a class for an expanded clone.

clone_size	v_call	cdr3_length	d_call	j_call	cdr3_aa	cdr3_nt
once	TRBV10-2	15	TRBD2	TRBJ2-1	CASSLSGGADNEQFF	TGCGCCAGCAGTCTGAGCGGGGGGGCCGACAATGAGCAGTTCTTC
.	TRBV6-5	14	.	TRBJ1-6	CASSYGGSSSPLHF	TGTGCCAGCAGTTATGGGGGGAGCAGTTCACCCCTCCACTTT
many	TRBV29-1	12	.	TRBJ1-5	CSAATGYQPQHF	TGCAGCGCCGCGACAGGCTATCAGCCCCAGCATTTT
.	TRBV7-3	13	.	TRBJ1-1	CASSLLPEAEAFF	TGTGCCAGCAGCTTATTACCGGAGGCTGAAGCTTTCTTT
many	TRBV20-1	12	.	TRBJ2-7	CSARVPSYEQYF	TGCAGTGCTAGAGTCCCCTCCTACGAGCAGTACTTC
.	TRBV15	14	.	TRBJ1-5	CATSSVTENQPQHF	TGTGCCACCAGCAGTGTTACCGAAAATCAGCCCCAGCATTTT
many	TRBV11-3	15	.	TRBJ2-3	CASSQGGGSTDTQYF	TGTGCCAGCAGCCAAGGGGGGGGCAGCACAGATACGCAGTATTTT
.	TRBV2	13	.	TRBJ2-1	CASSAWTVNEQFF	TGTGCCAGCAGTGCATGGACAGTCAATGAGCAGTTCTTC
many	TRBV7-2	13	.	TRBJ1-6	CASSLGTVGHLHF	TGTGCCAGCAGCTTAGGGACGGTCGGGCACCTCCACTTT
many	TRBV5-4	15	TRBD2	TRBJ2-7	CASSFTNAGVWEQYF	TGTGCCAGCAGCTTTACGAACGCGGGAGTATGGGAGCAGTACTTC
.	TRBV7-9	15	TRBD2	TRBJ2-5	CASSPPSGGRETQYF	TGTGCCAGCAGCCCGCCTAGCGGGGGGCGAGAGACCCAGTACTTC
many	TRBV6-5	15	.	TRBJ1-6	CASSYFGETGSPLHF	TGTGCCAGCAGTTACTTCGGGGAAACTGGATCACCCCTCCACTTT
medium-sized	TRBV7-9	11	.	TRBJ2-5	CASTAQETQYF	TGTGCGTCGACAGCCCAAGAGACCCAGTACTTC
.	TRBV7-2	9	.	TRBJ2-6	CASSLGGTF	TGTGCCAGCAGCTTAGGAGGGACTTTC
many	TRBV6-2/TRBV6-3	13	.	TRBJ2-5	CASSKGQRETQYF	TGTGCCAGCAGTAAGGGTCAGCGGGAGACCCAGTACTTC
.	TRBV3-1	15	TRBD2	TRBJ2-1	CASSQSGLGTNVQFF	TGTGCCAGCAGCCAATCGGGACTAGGGACAAATGTGCAGTTCTTC
few	TRBV7-8	12	.	TRBJ2-3	CASSLVADTQYF	TGTGCCAGCAGCTTAGTGGCAGATACGCAGTATTTT
.	TRBV20-1	13	.	TRBJ2-7	CSVPGRGSYEQYF	TGCAGTGTTCCAGGGCGGGGCTCCTACGAGCAGTACTTC
many	TRBV24-1	11	.	TRBJ2-3	CATSVRDTQYF	TGTGCCACCAGTGTAAGAGATACGCAGTATTTT
.	TRBV10-1	13	.	TRBJ1-2	CASSEKRSDGYTF	TGCGCCAGCAGTGAGAAACGATCGGATGGCTACACCTTC
few	TRBV7-2	13	.	TRBJ1-1	CASSSQGYTEAFF	TGTGCCAGCAGCTCTCAGGGATACACTGAAGCTTTCTTT
.	TRBV19	15	.	TRBJ2-7	CASSISIQPSYEQYF	TGTGCCAGTAGTATCTCAATTCAACCTTCGTACGAGCAGTACTTC
many	TRBV20-1	16	TRBD2	TRBJ2-7	CSANQLVSGGGYEQYF	TGCAGTGCGAACCAGCTAGTATCCGGGGGGGGTTACGAGCAGTACTTC
many	TRBV5-1	15	TRBD2	TRBJ2-1	CASRSSGNSYNEQFF	TGCGCCAGCAGGTCAAGCGGGAACTCCTACAATGAGCAGTTCTTC
few	TRBV7-8	16	.	TRBJ1-1	CASSLVQGSWNTEAFF	TGTGCCAGCAGCTTAGTACAGGGCTCGTGGAACACTGAAGCTTTCTTT
.	TRBV25-1	15	TRBD1	TRBJ2-5	CASSGSTGTGETQYF	TGTGCCAGCAGTGGCTCGACAGGGACGGGGGAGACCCAGTACTTC
.	TRBV12-3/TRBV12-4	15	.	TRBJ2-2	CASSFGTPNTGELFF	TGTGCCAGCAGTTTTGGGACTCCCAACACCGGGGAGCTGTTTTTT
.	TRBV4-2	14	TRBD1	TRBJ2-5	CASSRGQEKETQYF	TGTGCCAGCAGCCGTGGACAGGAAAAAGAGACCCAGTACTTC
many	TRBV20-1	13	.	TRBJ1-3	CSAYRVAGNTIYF	TGCAGTGCCTACAGGGTTGCTGGAAACACCATATATTTT
.	TRBV5-1	14	.	TRBJ2-7	CASRRGRESYEQYF	TGCGCCAGCAGGAGGGGCAGGGAATCCTACGAGCAGTACTTC
.	TRBV7-9	12	.	TRBJ2-1	CASSFDGNEQFF	TGTGCCAGCAGCTTCGACGGCAATGAGCAGTTCTTC
many	TRBV24-1	13	.	TRBJ1-5	CATRGPTGQPQHF	TGTGCCACCAGAGGGCCTACCGGCCAGCCCCAGCATTTT
.	TRBV20-1	16	TRBD2	TRBJ2-1	CSARVPRLAEYNEQFF	TGCAGTGCTAGAGTCCCCCGACTAGCGGAATACAATGAGCAGTTCTTC
few	TRBV10-3	16	TRBD1	TRBJ1-3	CAISEASGGSGNTIYF	TGTGCCATCAGTGAAGCCTCAGGGGGCTCCGGAAACACCATATATTTT
few	TRBV20-1	16	.	TRBJ1-6	CSARDPKGGSNSPLHF	TGCAGTGCTAGAGACCCGAAGGGGGGCAGCAATTCACCCCTCCACTTT
many	TRBV6-5	16	.	TRBJ1-2	CASSYGATTANYGYTF	TGTGCCAGCAGTTACGGGGCCACGACAGCTAACTATGGCTACACCTTC
many	TRBV20-1	12	.	TRBJ1-2	CSAPRESYGYTF	TGCAGTGCCCCCAGGGAGTCCTATGGCTACACCTTC
many	TRBV20-1	13	.	TRBJ1-1	CSVHDDSHTEAFF	TGCAGTGTCCACGATGACAGCCACACTGAAGCTTTCTTT
few	TRBV29-1	13	.	TRBJ2-7	CSVESAQTYEQYF	TGCAGCGTTGAATCGGCGCAGACCTACGAGCAGTACTTC
many	TRBV5-1	16	TRBD1	TRBJ2-5	CASSLESRTGPETQYF	TGCGCCAGCAGCTTGGAGTCTCGGACAGGGCCAGAGACCCAGTACTTC
.	TRBV2	15	.	TRBJ2-7	CASSPTGSSSYEQYF	TGTGCCAGCAGTCCCACTGGGAGTAGCTCCTACGAGCAGTACTTC
.	TRBV29-1	15	.	TRBJ2-1	CSVQGDISSYNEQFF	TGCAGCGTTCAAGGGGATATAAGCTCCTACAATGAGCAGTTCTTC
many	TRBV5-5	16	.	TRBJ2-3	CASSPGLARDADTQYF	TGTGCCAGCAGCCCCGGACTTGCTAGGGACGCAGATACGCAGTATTTT
few	TRBV2	14	.	TRBJ1-6	CASSESPSALPLHF	TGTGCCAGCAGTGAGTCTCCCAGTGCGCTTCCCCTCCACTTT
many	TRBV11-3	13	.	TRBJ1-1	CASSRGPTSEAFF	TGTGCCAGCAGCCGGGGGCCGACGAGTGAAGCTTTCTTT
.	TRBV7-9	15	TRBD2	TRBJ2-5	CASSVGLAGGETQYF	TGTGCCAGCAGCGTCGGACTAGCGGGAGGGGAGACCCAGTACTTC
.	TRBV20-1	15	TRBD1	TRBJ1-5	CSAREGTGGNQPQHF	TGCAGTGCTAGAGAAGGGACAGGGGGCAATCAGCCCCAGCATTTT
once	TRBV15	14	TRBD1	TRBJ1-2	CATSRGWDRDGYTF	TGTGCCACCAGCAGAGGATGGGACAGGGATGGCTACACCTTC
many	TRBV5-1	15	.	TRBJ1-4	CASSLEGMMYEKLFF	TGCGCCAGCAGCTTGGAGGGTATGATGTATGAAAAACTGTTTTTT
.	TRBV6-1	14	TRBD1	TRBJ1-6	CASSRDSANSPLHF	TGTGCCAGCAGTCGGGACAGTGCGAATTCACCCCTCCACTTT
many	TRBV5-5	16	.	TRBJ1-1	CASMGIRDFMNTEAFF	TGTGCCAGCATGGGGATAAGGGACTTCATGAACACTGAAGCTTTCTTT
once	TRBV11-3	15	TRBD1	TRBJ1-3	CASSSQAGQGNTTYF	TGTGCCAGCAGCTCGCAGGCGGGACAGGGAAACACCACATATTTT
many	TRBV9	15	TRBD2	TRBJ2-1	CASSVGLAGTNEQFF	TGTGCCAGCAGCGTAGGTCTAGCGGGGACCAATGAGCAGTTCTTC
.	TRBV19	14	.	TRBJ2-1	CASSMGSLYNEQFF	TGTGCCAGTAGTATGGGATCCCTTTACAATGAGCAGTTCTTC
.	TRBV19	13	.	TRBJ2-2	CASSIGGLGELFF	TGTGCCAGTAGTATAGGGGGCCTCGGGGAGCTGTTTTTT
.	TRBV24-1	16	.	TRBJ2-1	CATSDPTGTAYNEQFF	TGTGCCACCAGTGATCCTACAGGTACCGCCTACAATGAGCAGTTCTTC
.	TRBV28	16	.	TRBJ1-6	CASTVGPRSYNSPLHF	TGTGCCAGCACTGTGGGGCCACGCTCCTATAATTCACCCCTCCACTTT
many	TRBV10-3	16	TRBD1	TRBJ2-2	CAIKDRGVGNTGELFF	TGTGCCATCAAAGACAGGGGCGTCGGGAACACCGGGGAGCTGTTTTTT
many	TRBV19	14	.	TRBJ1-1	CASSIGSPGAEAFF	TGTGCCAGTAGTATAGGCTCTCCGGGCGCTGAAGCTTTCTTT